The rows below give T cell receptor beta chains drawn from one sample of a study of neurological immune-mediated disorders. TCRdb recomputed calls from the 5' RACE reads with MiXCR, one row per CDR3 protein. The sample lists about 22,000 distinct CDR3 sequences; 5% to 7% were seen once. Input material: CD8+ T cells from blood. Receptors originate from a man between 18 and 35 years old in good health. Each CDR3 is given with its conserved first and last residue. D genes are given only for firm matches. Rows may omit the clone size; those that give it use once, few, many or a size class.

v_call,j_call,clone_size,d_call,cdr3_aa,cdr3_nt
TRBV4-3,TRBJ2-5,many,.,CASSQGRGAWETQYF,TGCGCCAGCAGCCAAGGACGGGGGGCTTGGGAGACCCAGTACTTC
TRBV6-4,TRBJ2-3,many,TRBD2,CASSSSGGADTQYF,TGTGCCAGCTCATCTAGCGGGGGGGCCGATACGCAGTATTTT
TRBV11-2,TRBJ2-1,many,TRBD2,CASSGLWRGGRNEQFF,TGTGCCAGCAGCGGGCTCTGGCGGGGGGGCCGAAATGAGCAGTTCTTC
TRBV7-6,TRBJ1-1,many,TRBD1,CASSSGTGEGTEAFF,TGTGCCAGCAGCTCAGGGACAGGGGAGGGGACTGAAGCTTTCTTT
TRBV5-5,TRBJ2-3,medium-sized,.,CASSWNGLLSDTQYF,TGTGCCAGCAGCTGGAACGGACTGCTATCGGATACGCAGTATTTT
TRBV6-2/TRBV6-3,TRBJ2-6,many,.,CASSLSSGANVLTF,TGTGCCAGCAGCCTGAGCTCTGGGGCCAACGTCCTGACTTTC
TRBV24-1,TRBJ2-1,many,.,CATSDTGNEQFF,TGTGCCACCAGTGACACAGGGAATGAGCAGTTCTTC
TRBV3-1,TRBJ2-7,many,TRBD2,CASSTGLVDPYEQYF,TGTGCCAGTTCCACCGGACTAGTGGACCCCTACGAGCAGTACTTC
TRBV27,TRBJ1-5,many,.,CASSPLYGAINQPQHF,TGTGCCAGCAGTCCCCTGTACGGGGCCATCAATCAGCCCCAGCATTTT
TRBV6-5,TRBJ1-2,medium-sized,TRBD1,CASSSQGGGGGYTF,TGTGCCAGCAGTTCCCAGGGGGGGGGAGGTGGCTACACCTTC
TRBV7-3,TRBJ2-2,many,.,CASSLRPGAPTGELFF,TGTGCCAGCAGCTTACGTCCGGGGGCACCCACCGGGGAGCTGTTTTTT
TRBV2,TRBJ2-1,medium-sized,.,CASSDPGLPNNEQFF,TGTGCCAGCAGTGATCCGGGACTGCCAAACAATGAGCAGTTCTTC
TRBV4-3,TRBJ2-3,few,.,CASSQGKGDTQYF,TGCGCCAGCAGCCAAGGGAAGGGAGATACGCAGTATTTT
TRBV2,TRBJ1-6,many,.,CASSEGTFNSPLHF,TGTGCCAGCAGTGAGGGGACCTTTAATTCACCCCTCCACTTT
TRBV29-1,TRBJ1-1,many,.,CSVAQGLYTEAFF,TGCAGCGTAGCGCAGGGACTTTACACTGAAGCTTTCTTT
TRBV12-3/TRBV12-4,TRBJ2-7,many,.,CASSTDRSSYEQYF,TGTGCCAGCAGCACGGACAGATCTTCCTACGAGCAGTACTTC
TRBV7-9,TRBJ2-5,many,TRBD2,CASSLTGYQLAGLQETQYF,TGTGCCAGCAGCTTAACCGGCTATCAACTAGCGGGGTTGCAAGAGACCCAGTACTTC
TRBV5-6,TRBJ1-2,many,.,CASSLGDGGYGYTF,TGTGCCAGCAGCTTGGGGGACGGGGGCTATGGCTACACCTTC
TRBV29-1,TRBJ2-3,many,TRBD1,CSARQGTDTQYF,TGCAGCGCCCGACAGGGTACGGATACGCAGTATTTT
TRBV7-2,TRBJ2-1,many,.,CASSLDEARGEQFF,TGTGCCAGCAGCTTAGACGAAGCTAGAGGTGAGCAGTTCTTC
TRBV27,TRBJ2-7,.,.,CANSLSGRVYEQYF,TGTGCAAACAGTTTATCTGGTCGGGTTTACGAGCAGTACTTC
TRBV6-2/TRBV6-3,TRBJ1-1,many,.,CASSLGQLEAFF,TGTGCCAGCAGCCTCGGACAGCTCGAGGCTTTCTTT
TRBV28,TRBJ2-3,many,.,CASRGNSVSTDTQYF,TGTGCCAGCAGGGGAAACTCGGTTAGCACAGATACGCAGTATTTT
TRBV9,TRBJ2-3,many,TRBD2,CASSVDWGLGTGDTQYF,TGTGCCAGCAGCGTAGATTGGGGACTAGGAACTGGAGATACGCAGTATTTT
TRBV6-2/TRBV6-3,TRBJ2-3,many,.,CASSRTFDGRREDTQYF,TGTGCCAGCAGCCGAACCTTCGACGGTCGACGAGAGGATACGCAGTATTTT
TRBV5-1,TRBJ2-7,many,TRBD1,CASSDRDISYEQYF,TGCGCCAGCAGTGACAGGGATATATCCTACGAGCAGTACTTC
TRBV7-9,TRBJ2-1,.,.,CASSSPKFNEQFF,TGTGCCAGCAGCAGTCCTAAGTTCAATGAGCAGTTCTTC
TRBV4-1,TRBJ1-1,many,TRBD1,CASSFRQGSGNTEAFF,TGCGCCAGCAGCTTCAGACAGGGGAGTGGGAACACTGAAGCTTTCTTT
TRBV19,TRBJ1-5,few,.,CASRQVFYSNQPQHF,TGTGCCAGTAGACAGGTCTTTTATAGCAATCAGCCCCAGCATTTT
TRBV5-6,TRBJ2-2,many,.,CASSVGVITGELFF,TGTGCCAGCAGCGTCGGGGTCATTACCGGGGAGCTGTTTTTT
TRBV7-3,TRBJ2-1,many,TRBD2,CASSLFPSGEGNEQFF,TGTGCCAGCAGCTTATTTCCTAGCGGTGAGGGTAATGAGCAGTTCTTC
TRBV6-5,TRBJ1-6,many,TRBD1,CASSPGTAPNSPLHF,TGTGCCAGCAGCCCCGGGACAGCCCCTAATTCACCCCTCCACTTT
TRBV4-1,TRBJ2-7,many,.,CASSKTDLPSYEQYF,TGCGCCAGCAGCAAGACGGATCTTCCCTCCTACGAGCAGTACTTC
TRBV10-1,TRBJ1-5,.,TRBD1,CASSGGQDFNQPQHF,TGCGCCAGCAGCGGCGGACAGGATTTTAATCAGCCCCAGCATTTT
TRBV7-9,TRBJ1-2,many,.,CASSLGGQLIYGYTF,TGTGCCAGCAGCTTAGGGGGCCAGTTGATCTATGGCTACACCTTC
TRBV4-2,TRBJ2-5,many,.,CASSQGQGKTETQYF,TGTGCCAGCAGCCAAGGGCAGGGGAAAACAGAGACCCAGTACTTC
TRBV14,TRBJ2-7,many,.,CASSPQGPDYEQYF,TGTGCCAGCAGCCCTCAGGGGCCGGACTACGAGCAGTACTTC
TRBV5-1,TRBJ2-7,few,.,CASSYADSYEQYF,TGCGCCAGCAGCTATGCGGACAGCTACGAGCAGTACTTC
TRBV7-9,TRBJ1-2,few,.,CASSSPPESNYGYTF,TGTGCCAGCAGCTCCCCCCCGGAGTCTAACTATGGCTACACCTTC
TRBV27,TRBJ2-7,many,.,CASSSGTRAYEQYF,TGTGCCAGCAGTTCAGGGACGAGAGCCTACGAGCAGTACTTC